This TCR beta chain originates from a study of T cells in Graves' hyperthyroidism and ophthalmopathy. Newly diagnosed patients aged 18 to 65 had hyperthyroidism of under 2 months' duration. Lactation, pregnancy, other autoimmune disease or uncontrolled infection led to exclusion of patients. Overall study results and limits: Progression to ophthalmopathy was predicted a median of roughly 6.8 months early.

There were TCR beta CDR3 regions amplified from RNA transcripts. The HTBI primer set served for first-round RT-PCR of the TCR CDR3. TCRdb used MiXCR to reprocess the multiplex PCR reads, holding one entry per CDR3 protein. Of about 510,000 distinct CDR3 sequences listed, around 15% are singletons. This clonotype has a count of ten or more. Its antigen is not known. This receptor was obtained from a woman in her thirties or forties with Graves' hyperthyroidism. The sequenced material came from blood.

The CDR3 DNA reads TGTGCCAGCAGTGAAGACAGGGGAGGAGAGCAGTACTTC. It encodes CASSEDRGGEQYF. The J gene is TRBJ2-7, the V gene TRBV2; D might be TRBD1 (7 bases). The CDR3 extends over 13 amino acids. Per the germline V gene, CDR1 is SNHLY and CDR2 is FYNNEI. V was cut by 1 base and J by 7 bases, with 11 bases left in between.